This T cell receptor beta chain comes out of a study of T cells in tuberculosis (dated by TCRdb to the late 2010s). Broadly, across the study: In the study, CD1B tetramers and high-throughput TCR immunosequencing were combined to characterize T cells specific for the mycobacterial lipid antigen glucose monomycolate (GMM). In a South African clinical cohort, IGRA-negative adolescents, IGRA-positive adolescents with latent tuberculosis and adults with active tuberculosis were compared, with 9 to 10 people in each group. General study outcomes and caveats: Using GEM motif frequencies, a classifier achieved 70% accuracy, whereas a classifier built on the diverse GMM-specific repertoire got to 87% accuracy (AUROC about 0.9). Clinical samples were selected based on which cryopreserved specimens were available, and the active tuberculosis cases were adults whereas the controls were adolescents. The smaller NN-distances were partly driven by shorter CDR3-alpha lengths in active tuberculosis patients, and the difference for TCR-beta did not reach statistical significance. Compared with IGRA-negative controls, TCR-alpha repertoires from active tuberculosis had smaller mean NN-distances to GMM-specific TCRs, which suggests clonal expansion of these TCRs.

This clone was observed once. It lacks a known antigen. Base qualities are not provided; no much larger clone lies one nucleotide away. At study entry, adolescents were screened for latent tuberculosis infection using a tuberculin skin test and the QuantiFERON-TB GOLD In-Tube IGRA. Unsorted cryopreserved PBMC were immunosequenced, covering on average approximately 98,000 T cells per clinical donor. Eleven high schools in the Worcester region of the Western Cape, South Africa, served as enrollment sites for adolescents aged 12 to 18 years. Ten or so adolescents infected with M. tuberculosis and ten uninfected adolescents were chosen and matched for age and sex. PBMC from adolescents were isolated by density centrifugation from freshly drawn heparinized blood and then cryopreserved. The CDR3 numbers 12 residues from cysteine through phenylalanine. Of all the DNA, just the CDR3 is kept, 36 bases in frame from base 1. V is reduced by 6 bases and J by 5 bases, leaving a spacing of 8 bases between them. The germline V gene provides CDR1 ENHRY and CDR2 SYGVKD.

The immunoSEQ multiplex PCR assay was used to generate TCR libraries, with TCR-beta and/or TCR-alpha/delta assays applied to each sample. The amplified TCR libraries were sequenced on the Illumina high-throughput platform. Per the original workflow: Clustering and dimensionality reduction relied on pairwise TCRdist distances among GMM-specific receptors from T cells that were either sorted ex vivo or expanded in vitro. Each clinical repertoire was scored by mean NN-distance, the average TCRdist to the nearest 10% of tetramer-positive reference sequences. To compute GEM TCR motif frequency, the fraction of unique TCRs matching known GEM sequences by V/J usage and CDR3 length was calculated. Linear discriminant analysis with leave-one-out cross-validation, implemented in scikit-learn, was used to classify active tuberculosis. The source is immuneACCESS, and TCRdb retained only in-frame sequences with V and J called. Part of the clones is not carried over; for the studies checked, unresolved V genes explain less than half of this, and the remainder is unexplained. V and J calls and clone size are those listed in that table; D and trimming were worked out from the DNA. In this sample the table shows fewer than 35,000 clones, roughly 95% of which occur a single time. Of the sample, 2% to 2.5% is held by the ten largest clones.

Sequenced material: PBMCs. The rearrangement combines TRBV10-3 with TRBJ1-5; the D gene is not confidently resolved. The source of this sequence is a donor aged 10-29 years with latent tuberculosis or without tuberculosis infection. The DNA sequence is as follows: TGTGCCATCAGAGACACCGATCAGCCCCAGCATTTT. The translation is CAIRDTDQPQHF.